Below are 14 T cell receptor beta chains sequenced from a single sample in a study of T cell changes during pregnancy in multiple sclerosis. Profiled with immunoSEQ multiplex PCR; TCRdb holds only in-frame clones, not every one. The sample holds over 85,000 clones; less than 95% are singletons and the top ten take around 1.8%. The input for sequencing was peripheral blood, taken in the first trimester of pregnancy. The origin of the receptors is a female donor in good health, enrolled as a control in a pregnancy study.

The chain couples TRBV7-9 to TRBJ1-2, with D unresolved. Looked up from germline, CDR1 is SEHNR and CDR2 is FQNEAQ (reference sequence). The CDR3 extends over 12 amino acids. Trimming removed 3 bases from V and 3 bases from J, with 5 bases in between. CDR3 DNA: TGTGCCAGCAGCTTTCTTGACTATGGCTACACCTTC. Protein product: CASSFLDYGYTF.

V is TRBV7-9 and J is TRBJ2-1, with TRBD2 as a possible D gene (5 bases). CDR1 and CDR2 (germline): SEHNR, FQNEAQ (reference sequence). Trimming shortened V by 1 base and J by 8 bases, and 15 bases separated the two germline ends. The CDR3 consists of 15 residues. CDR3 in DNA: TGTGCCAGCAGCTTAGTGACTACCACAGTGGATGAGCAGTTCTTC. Its protein product is CASSLVTTTVDEQFF.

In its sample, this clone was seen once. The rearrangement uses TRBV7-2 and TRBJ1-6; maybe TRBD1 (5 bases). Trimming removed 1 base at V and 9 bases at J, with 13 bases between. CDR3 length equals 15 residues. CDR1 is SGHTA, CDR2 FQGNSA, per germline. In DNA, the CDR3 is TGTGCCAGCAGCTTAGGGGGGGGATGGGGTTCACCCCTCCACTTT. Amino acid sequence: CASSLGGGWGSPLHF.

The rearrangement uses TRBV5-1 and TRBJ1-5, with 8 positions matching TRBD1. V lost 4 bases to trimming and J lost 6 bases; unmatched junction nucleotides: 6. Germline CDR1 SGHRS, CDR2 YFSETQ. This CDR3 is built from 14 residues. CDR3 residues: CASSADREGQPQHF. The CDR3 nucleotides are TGCGCCAGCAGCGCGGACAGGGAGGGTCAGCCCCAGCATTTT.

This chain joins TRBV7-3 and TRBJ2-1, with TRBD1 matching over 10 bases. The junction had 1 base not matched to a gene; V was cut back by 0 bases and J by 2 bases. CDR3 length equals 16 residues. Germline-derived CDR1 and CDR2 are SGHTA and FQGTGA. The CDR3 DNA reads TGTGCCAGCAGCTTAACCGGGACAGGGGCCTACAATGAGCAGTTCTTC. This sequence encodes CASSLTGTGAYNEQFF. Combining the CDR3 with reference TRBV7-3 and TRBJ2-1 gives the whole variable domain GAGVSQTPSNKVTEKGKYVELRCDPISGHTALYWYRQSLGQGPEFLIYFQGTGAADDSGLPNDRFFAVRPEGSVSTLKIQRTERGDSAVYLCASSLTGTGAYNEQFFGPGTRLTVL.

The V gene is TRBV14, the J gene TRBJ2-3; 14 bases align to TRBD2. The V and J ends lost 1 base and 4 bases, in that order; junction bases with no gene match: 1. CDR3 length: 16 amino acids. Germline loops: CDR1 SGHDN, CDR2 FVKESK. The CDR3 bases are TGTGCCAGCAGCCAAGTGACTAGCGGGGGGGCAGATACGCAGTATTTT. This codes for CASSQVTSGGADTQYF.

This clone showed up just once. V and J are TRBV4-3 and TRBJ1-6; D is perhaps TRBD1 (5 bases). The V gene lost 8 bases and the J gene lost 0 bases, with 11 bases spanning the gap. This CDR3 spans 15 amino acids. Germline CDR1 reads LGHNA; CDR2 reads YSLEER. The CDR3 region has the DNA TGCGCCAGCGGTCCCGACAGCTCCTATAATTCACCCCTCCACTTT. Protein: CASGPDSSYNSPLHF.

The chain couples TRBV7-2 to TRBJ1-4, with D uncertain. Trimming shortened V by 2 bases and J by 7 bases, and 8 bases separated the two germline ends. This CDR3 is built from 13 residues. Germline values: CDR1 SGHTA, CDR2 FQGNSA. The CDR3 is CASSLSGFEKLFF. CDR3 DNA sequence: TGTGCCAGCAGCTTATCCGGGTTTGAAAAACTGTTTTTT.

The chain carries TRBV4-3 and TRBJ1-3; the D gene is possibly TRBD1 (5 bases). The CDR3 contains 17 residues. Trimming took 2 bases from V and 0 from J, leaving 14 bases between them. Per germline, CDR1 LGHNA and CDR2 YSLEER. CDR3 amino acids: CASSQTQGIYSGNTIYF. Here the CDR3 DNA reads TGCGCCAGCAGCCAAACTCAGGGTATTTACTCTGGAAACACCATATATTTT.

This chain links TRBV19 with TRBJ1-1; D is ambiguous. CDR1 and CDR2 (germline): LNHDA, SQIVND (reference sequence). V lost 3 bases to trimming and J lost 0 bases, with 8 bases between them. The CDR3 sequence is 14 residues long. In DNA form, the CDR3 reads TGTGCCAGTAGTATCGCACACATGAACACTGAAGCTTTCTTT. Translating it yields CASSIAHMNTEAFF.

This clone occurred once. This chain uses TRBV10-3 with TRBJ2-5; the D gene is possibly TRBD1 (5 bases). The CDR3 spans 12 residues. Deletions cut 4 bases from V and 4 bases from J, with 7 bases between. Germline V CDR1 and CDR2: ENHRY, SYGVKD. The CDR3 here is CAISARGETQYF. The CDR3, as DNA: TGTGCCATCAGTGCTAGGGGAGAGACCCAGTACTTC.

The chain is built from TRBV10-3 and TRBJ2-1, with 9 bases lining up with TRBD2. CDR3 length equals 17 residues. V was pared by 6 bases and J by 5 bases, with 14 bases of the junction left unmatched. Germline V lookup: CDR1 ENHRY, CDR2 SYGVKD. This CDR3 is CAISQSRASGDHNEQFF. DNA for the CDR3: TGTGCCATCAGCCAGTCCCGGGCTAGCGGGGATCACAATGAGCAGTTCTTC.

This clone was recorded once. This chain connects TRBV27 to TRBJ2-2; D perhaps matches TRBD1 (6 bases). From germline, CDR1 is MNHEY and CDR2 SMNVEV (reference sequence). The CDR3 consists of 18 residues. The V gene lost 2 bases and the J gene lost 0 bases, with 16 bases spanning the gap. As DNA, the CDR3 is TGTGCCAGCAGTTTAAAAGGGCCTGGGGGCCCGAACACCGGGGAGCTGTTTTTT. This translates into CASSLKGPGGPNTGELFF.

Note on this clone: One end of the junction fails to match germline, which may point to a read error. This chain uses TRBV7-7 with TRBJ2-7; D is possibly TRBD2 (5 bases). The CDR3 is 13 amino acids. Germline assignment: CDR1 SSHAT and CDR2 FNYEAQ (reference sequence). The CDR3 sequence: CASSLERAYEQYF. CDR3 bases: TGTGCTAGCAGCTTAGAGAGGGCCTACGAGCAGTACTTC.